This T cell receptor beta chain appears in the sequencing data of a study of blood T cell repertoires in COVID-19. Whole-study context: Specimens from acute and convalescent COVID-19 originated in the United States, Italy and Spain. PBMCs, B-cell-depleted T cells, or T cells provided the cDNA or gDNA that made up the material.

Generated by immunoSEQ multiplex PCR, the TCRdb table keeps only in-frame clones and is missing some. The table lists 65,000 to 85,000 clones, about 90% of them singletons. CDR3 length: 14 amino acids. The germline CDR1 and CDR2 sequences are LGHNA and YNFKEQ. J lost 2 bases, V lost 4 bases, and 5 bases had no gene match. The genes are TRBV4-2 and TRBJ2-7, with 7 positions matching TRBD2. The clonotype comes from a human donor in a cohort sampled during active COVID-19. The sequencing input was peripheral blood. CDR3 DNA sequence: TGTGCCAGCAGCCTCACGGGACTACCCTACGAGCAGTACTTC. Translated, it gives CASSLTGLPYEQYF.